Reported below is one T cell receptor (beta chain). The data originate from a study of OX40 agonist ivuxolimab in advanced cancers. Assay: immunoSEQ multiplex PCR; the TCRdb copy retains only in-frame clones and omits some. The sample yields about 46,000 clones, 75% to 95% seen once. V lost 4 bases and J lost 4, with 19 bases in between. The CDR3 consists of 16 residues. In germline, CDR1 is SEHNR, CDR2 FQNEAQ (reference sequence). The sample here was CD4+ or CD8+ T cells sorted from blood, taken in a trial of the OX40 agonist ivuxolimab. This clonotype originated in an adult with an advanced solid tumor such as melanoma, head and neck, liver or kidney cancer. The chain uses TRBV7-9 and TRBJ1-2; maybe TRBD1 (6 bases). The CDR3 coding sequence is TGTGCCAGCAGCTCCCCAGGGGCCGGGGGCCTCTATGGCTACACCTTC. It codes for CASSSPGAGGLYGYTF.